The 32 T cell receptor beta chains in this list originate from one sample, sequenced in a study of control samples from healthy donors and cancer patients. Using immunoSEQ multiplex PCR, the repertoire was profiled, and TCRdb retains in-frame clones only, with some absent. The sample has about 100,000 clones; approximately 95% are singletons. The sequenced sample was blood. These receptors were obtained from a man aged 18 to 35 in good health.

The chain is built from TRBV5-8 and TRBJ1-4, with D uncertain. Trimming shortened V by 0 bases and J by 4 bases, and 16 bases separated the two germline ends. CDR1 is SGHTS and CDR2 is YDEGEE in the germline V gene. CDR3 length: 17 residues. The chain's CDR3 is CASSLAGPTGRNEKLFF. The CDR3, as DNA: TGTGCCAGCAGCTTGGCCGGGCCGACGGGCCGTAATGAAAAACTGTTTTTT.

This chain uses TRBV7-7 with TRBJ2-5; 7 positions match TRBD2. V lost 0 bases and J lost 5; bases outside the gene matches: 6. This CDR3 comprises 15 residues. Germline V gene sequence: CDR1 SSHAT, CDR2 FNYEAQ (reference sequence). As DNA, the CDR3 is TGTGCCAGCAGCTTAGCCTCAGGGAGGGTGGAGACCCAGTACTTC. This codes for CASSLASGRVETQYF.

The gene calls are TRBV21-1 and TRBJ2-7; TRBD1 is the table's D call and was not checked against the DNA. TRBV21-1 is designated a pseudogene. The CDR3 is made up of 15 amino acids. Written as DNA, the CDR3 is TGTGCCAGCAGCAAAGGGATACAGGGGCAATGGTGCCAGTACTTC. It is translated as CASSKGIQGQWCQYF.

This sequence joins TRBV27 and TRBJ1-6; D may be TRBD1 (6 bases). Germline values: CDR1 MNHEY, CDR2 SMNVEV (reference sequence). The CDR3 sequence is 16 residues long. Trimming removed 10 bases from V and 14 bases from J, with 30 bases in between. The CDR3, as DNA: TGTGCCACCAGCAGTTTAATTTCGGGTTTGCACAGGGCCCTCCACTTT. Encoded protein: CATSSLISGLHRALHF.

This CDR3 is CASSPIGPLDNSPLHF. The CDR3 bases are TGTGCCAGCTCACCGATCGGACCACTAGATAATTCACCCCTCCACTTT. V gene TRBV18 combines with J gene TRBJ1-6; no clear D. Trimming took off 3 bases at V and 5 bases at J, with 14 bases between the two ends. The CDR3 spans 16 residues. The germline V gene encodes CDR1 KGHSH and CDR2 LQKENI.

This clone was observed a few times. CDR3 nucleotides: TGCGCCAGCAGCTTGGAGCTGGGAGAGACCCAGTACTTC. It encodes CASSLELGETQYF. The J gene is TRBJ2-5, the V gene TRBV5-1; unclear D gene. There are 13 residues in the CDR3. Trimming removed 0 bases at V and 4 bases at J, with 7 bases between. CDR1 is SGHRS, CDR2 YFSETQ, per germline.

The chain is built from TRBV5-6 and TRBJ1-2; TRBD1 matches at 8 bases. Germline assignment: CDR1 SGHDT and CDR2 YYEEEE. V lost 2 bases and J lost 7; bases outside the gene matches: 7. The CDR3 runs 14 residues. The DNA of the CDR3 is TGTGCCAGCAGCTTCGGACAGGGAATTTTTGGCTACACCTTC. It is translated as CASSFGQGIFGYTF.

This clone was observed once. The rearrangement joins TRBV5-1 to TRBJ1-6; D perhaps matches TRBD1 (6 bases). CDR1 SGHRS and CDR2 YFSETQ come from the germline V gene. Trimming took off 6 bases at V and 7 bases at J, with 23 bases between the two ends. This CDR3 spans 17 amino acids. CDR3 region: CASTIAPTGRGNSPLHF. In DNA form, the CDR3 reads TGCGCCAGCACCATAGCCCCGACAGGAAGGGGAAATTCACCCCTCCACTTT. Looking up the rest from reference TRBV5-1 and TRBJ1-6 gives the full variable domain: KAGVTQTPRYLIKTRGQQVTLSCSPISGHRSVSWYQQTPGQGLQFLFEYFSETQRNKGNFPGRFSGRQFSNSRSEMNVSTLELGDSALYLCASTIAPTGRGNSPLHFGNGTRLTVT.

The J gene is TRBJ2-3, the V gene TRBV19, with 13 bases identical to TRBD2. Unmatched junction bases numbered 11, after V lost 5 bases and J lost 3 bases. The germline V gene has CDR1 LNHDA and CDR2 SQIVND (reference sequence). The CDR3 contains 18 residues. CDR3 DNA: TGTGCCAGTAGTCCAACTAGCGGGGGGGCCTGGGGAACAGATACGCAGTATTTT. It encodes CASSPTSGGAWGTDTQYF. The whole variable domain, remainder taken from reference TRBV19 and TRBJ2-3, is DGGITQSPKYLFRKEGQNVTLSCEQNLNHDAMYWYRQDPGQGLRLIYYSQIVNDFQKGDIAEGYSVSREKKESFPLTVTSAQKNPTAFYLCASSPTSGGAWGTDTQYFGPGTRLTVL.

This rearrangement joins TRBV6-5 to TRBJ2-3; D is perhaps TRBD1 (5 bases). The CDR3 has 13 residues. Germline-derived CDR1 and CDR2 are MNHEY and SVGAGI. Between the trimmed V and J ends, which lost 7 bases and 8 bases, there was a span of 16 bases. CDR3 loop: CASMRDTRATQYF. The CDR3 DNA reads as TGTGCCAGCATGCGCGACACCAGGGCTACGCAGTATTTT.

The rearrangement joins TRBV4-2 to TRBJ2-2; 12 bases agree with TRBD2. Germline values: CDR1 LGHNA, CDR2 YNFKEQ. With 5 bases clipped from V and 1 base from J, the junction kept 11 bases outside the gene matches. The CDR3 contains 19 residues. Here the CDR3 DNA reads TGTGCCAGCAGCACCGATCTAGCGGGAGGGCTCGGGAACACCGGGGAGCTGTTTTTT. As protein: CASSTDLAGGLGNTGELFF.

This clone was seen a handful of times. V is TRBV6-6 and J is TRBJ2-1; 8 nucleotides align to TRBD2. Germline V lookup: CDR1 MNHNY, CDR2 SVGAGI (reference sequence). This CDR3 contains 13 residues. Trimming at V came to 0 bases and at J to 14 bases, leaving 6 bases not matched to a gene. CDR3 nucleotide sequence: TGTGCCAGCAGTTACTCGAATGGGCGGGAGGAGTTCTTC. Residues: CASSYSNGREEFF.

The V and J genes are TRBV19 and TRBJ2-7; TRBD1 might be the D (6 bases). With 5 bases removed from V and 4 bases from J, the gap between germline ends came to 18 bases. The CDR3 is 15 residues long. Germline assignment: CDR1 LNHDA and CDR2 SQIVND (reference sequence). The CDR3 sequence: CASSPSQGIRYEQYF. In DNA, the CDR3 is TGTGCCAGTAGTCCATCACAGGGAATCAGGTACGAGCAGTACTTC.

CDR3 sequence: CASSRGAGETQYF. The CDR3 DNA is TGTGCCAGCAGCAGGGGGGCAGGGGAGACCCAGTACTTC. This chain connects TRBV3-1 (or the pseudogene TRBV3-2) to TRBJ2-5, with D perhaps given as TRBD1 or TRBD2 (6 bases each). CDR3 length: 13 amino acids. Trimming pared 5 bases from V and 5 bases from J, leaving 12 bases between. Germline assignment: CDR1 LGHDT and CDR2 YNNKEL (reference sequence).

The J gene is TRBJ1-6, the V gene TRBV7-8; 7 bases agree with TRBD1. V dropped 1 base and J dropped 4; count of bases not matched to a gene: 10. CDR3 length: 18 amino acids. Germline CDR1 is SGHVS and CDR2 is FQNEAQ. CDR3 bases: TGTGCCAGCAGCTTAGTCCGGGCAGGGGGGAGTTATAATTCACCCCTCCACTTT. Translation: CASSLVRAGGSYNSPLHF.

This chain connects TRBV20-1 to TRBJ1-4; maybe TRBD1 (5 bases). CDR1 is DFQATT and CDR2 is SNEGSKA in the germline V gene (reference sequence). V shed 3 bases and J shed 8 bases, with 10 bases lying between them. The CDR3 has 12 residues. In DNA form, the CDR3 reads TGCAGTGCTAGTCAGGGTAGCGAAAAACTGTTTTTT. Protein sequence: CSASQGSEKLFF.

The rearrangement joins TRBV5-3 to TRBJ1-1; 8 bases match TRBD1. TRBV5-3 is treated as an ORF (open reading frame) with a function not yet certain. Losses at the gene ends were 4 bases for V and 6 bases for J; bases not matched to a gene: 11. The length of the CDR3 is 15 residues. Written as DNA, the CDR3 is TGTGCCAGAAGCACATCGGACAGGGCGCGGGCTGAAGCTTTCTTT. It encodes CARSTSDRARAEAFF.

The chain combines TRBV27 with TRBJ2-6, with D tentatively TRBD1 (6 bases). Germline lookup yields CDR1 MNHEY and CDR2 SMNVEV (reference sequence). The CDR3 length is 15 residues. Trimming took off 5 bases at V and 1 base at J, with 9 bases between the two ends. The CDR3 coding sequence is TGTGCCAGCAGTATACAGGGTTCTGGGGCCAACGTCCTGACTTTC. Translation: CASSIQGSGANVLTF.

This clone has a single count. The chain employs TRBV19 and TRBJ1-1; the match to TRBD1 covers 7 bases. This CDR3 comprises 19 residues. V shed 5 bases and J 5 bases; nucleotides not matched to a gene: 23. CDR1 is LNHDA, CDR2 SQIVND, per germline (reference sequence). DNA for the CDR3: TGTGCCAGTAGTCCAACCCTTAGGATCACAGGGGCGGAAAGAACTGAAGCTTTCTTT. It translates to CASSPTLRITGAERTEAFF.

This rearrangement joins TRBV30 to TRBJ1-4, with D maybe TRBD1 (6 bases). Germline V lookup: CDR1 GTSNPN, CDR2 SVGIG (reference sequence). This CDR3 is built from 16 residues. V was clipped by 3 bases and J by 6 bases, with 20 bases between them. CDR3 amino acids: CAWSAAATGIYEKLFF. CDR3 DNA: TGTGCCTGGAGCGCAGCCGCTACAGGGATATATGAAAAACTGTTTTTT. Full variable domain (outside the CDR3, taken from reference TRBV30 and TRBJ1-4): SQTIHQWPATLVQPVGSPLSLECTVEGTSNPNLYWYRQAAGRGLQLLFYSVGIGQISSEVPQNLSASRPQDRQFILSSKKLLLSDSGFYLCAWSAAATGIYEKLFFGSGTQLSVL.

The chain carries TRBV27 and TRBJ1-2; tentative D call: TRBD1 (5 bases). With 3 bases removed from V and 4 bases from J, the gap between germline ends came to 15 bases. The CDR3 runs 15 residues. Germline V gene lookup returns CDR1 MNHEY and CDR2 SMNVEV (reference sequence). This chain's CDR3 is CASSFYGDSPYGYTF. For the CDR3, the DNA is TGTGCCAGCAGTTTCTACGGCGACAGCCCCTATGGCTACACCTTC.

The table lists this clone with a count of one. The V and J genes are TRBV6-5 and TRBJ2-7, with 11 bases that match TRBD2. The length of the CDR3 is 15 residues. Germline V gene sequence: CDR1 MNHEY, CDR2 SVGAGI. V was clipped by 6 bases and J by 4 bases; unmatched bases: 8. The CDR3 DNA reads as TGTGCCAGCAGCCGTAGACTAGCGGGATTTTACGAGCAGTACTTC. Protein sequence: CASSRRLAGFYEQYF.

The rearrangement uses TRBV6-5 and TRBJ1-5; TRBD1 matches at 10 bases. CDR3 length: 14 amino acids. From germline, CDR1 is MNHEY and CDR2 SVGAGI. The V segment lost 6 bases and the J segment 6 bases; nucleotides outside the gene matches: 5. CDR3 nucleotides: TGTGCCAGCAGACCGGGACAGGGGTTTCAGCCCCAGCATTTT. Residues: CASRPGQGFQPQHF.

As regards this clone: One end of the junction does not line up with germline, which may come from a read error. The chain combines TRBV4-1 with TRBJ1-5; D gene unclear. The CDR3 length is 14 residues. Per germline, CDR1 MGHRA and CDR2 YSYEKL. The chain's CDR3 is CASSQDPSKQPQHF. Here the CDR3 DNA reads TGCGCCAGCAGCCAAGACCCCAGCAAACAGCCCCAGCATTTT.

On this clone itself: At one of its ends the junction is not consistent with the germline gene, which may arise from a read error. The J gene is TRBJ1-3, the V gene TRBV7-7; D remains ambiguous. CDR3 size: 15 residues. Germline CDR1 is SSHAT and CDR2 is FNYEAQ (reference sequence). CDR3 DNA: TGTGCTAGCAGCTTAGGAACGGGCCGAGGAAACACCATATATTTT. Translation gives CASSLGTGRGNTIYF. The variable domain in full, completed from reference TRBV7-7 and TRBJ1-3, reads GAGVSQSPRYKVTKRGQDVTLRCDPISSHATLYWYQQALGQGPEFLTYFNYEAQPDKSGLPSDRFSAERPEGSISTLTIQRTEQRDSAMYRCASSLGTGRGNTIYFGEGSWLTVV.

This clone has only one observation. The chain joins TRBV4-1 to TRBJ2-2; 10 nucleotides match TRBD1. After removal of 4 bases from V and 2 bases from J, the junction contained 10 bases not matched to a gene. The CDR3 extends over 18 amino acids. Germline V gene sequence: CDR1 MGHRA, CDR2 YSYEKL. DNA for the CDR3: TGCGCCAGCAGCCCGGGCTCCGGGACAGGGGCCAACACCGGGGAGCTGTTTTTT. It specifies CASSPGSGTGANTGELFF.

This sequence joins TRBV18 and TRBJ1-3; D is uncertain. Trimming took off 6 bases at V and 1 base at J, with 7 bases between the two ends. CDR3 length equals 13 residues. The germline CDR1 and CDR2 sequences are KGHSH and LQKENI. CDR3 in amino acids: CASSRVSGNTIYF. The CDR3 DNA follows: TGTGCCAGCTCCCGAGTTTCTGGAAACACCATATATTTT.

This sequence joins TRBV9 and TRBJ1-1; TRBD1 is a possible D gene (5 bases). The CDR3 consists of 15 residues. Germline V lookup: CDR1 SGDLS, CDR2 YYNGEE. V gave up 0 bases and J gave up 0 bases, with 9 bases separating them. In DNA, the CDR3 is TGTGCCAGCAGCGTAGGCGGGGCAGTGAACACTGAAGCTTTCTTT. Amino acid sequence: CASSVGGAVNTEAFF.

The genes are TRBV5-1 and TRBJ1-2; D remains ambiguous. The CDR3 has 13 amino acids. The V and J ends lost 0 bases and 4 bases respectively, with 7 bases between them. Germline CDR1 and CDR2: SGHRS and YFSETQ. The CDR3 here is CASSLVEGYGYTF. CDR3 sequence (DNA): TGCGCCAGCAGCTTGGTCGAGGGCTATGGCTACACCTTC. Using reference TRBV5-1 and TRBJ1-2 for the parts outside the CDR3, the full variable domain is KAGVTQTPRYLIKTRGQQVTLSCSPISGHRSVSWYQQTPGQGLQFLFEYFSETQRNKGNFPGRFSGRQFSNSRSEMNVSTLELGDSALYLCASSLVEGYGYTFGSGTRLTVV.

This rearrangement joins TRBV13 to TRBJ1-1; tentatively, D is TRBD1 (5 bases). The germline V gene has CDR1 PRHDT and CDR2 FYEKMQ (reference sequence). The ends were cut back, 4 bases at V and 0 bases at J, with 18 bases in the middle. This CDR3 region has 17 residues. CDR3 amino acids: CASSSLEGRWVNTEAFF. CDR3 nucleotides: TGTGCCAGCAGCTCCCTTGAGGGGAGATGGGTGAACACTGAAGCTTTCTTT.

The V call is TRBV5-4, the J call TRBJ1-1; 10 bases match TRBD1. This CDR3 contains 16 residues. Germline V CDR1 and CDR2: SGHNT, YYREEE (reference sequence). V trimming: 5 bases; J trimming: 3 bases; junction bases outside the gene matches: 10. The CDR3 loop reads CASSLGTGVLDTEAFF. CDR3 nucleotides: TGTGCCAGCAGTCTCGGGACAGGGGTTTTGGACACTGAAGCTTTCTTT.

The chain combines TRBV30 with TRBJ1-4; D unclear. The CDR3 consists of 15 residues. Trimming pared 1 base from V and 0 bases from J, leaving 9 bases between. CDR1 and CDR2 (germline): GTSNPN, SVGIG (reference sequence). The CDR3 spells CAWSAKDATNEKLFF. In DNA, the CDR3 is TGTGCCTGGAGTGCCAAGGATGCAACTAATGAAAAACTGTTTTTT.